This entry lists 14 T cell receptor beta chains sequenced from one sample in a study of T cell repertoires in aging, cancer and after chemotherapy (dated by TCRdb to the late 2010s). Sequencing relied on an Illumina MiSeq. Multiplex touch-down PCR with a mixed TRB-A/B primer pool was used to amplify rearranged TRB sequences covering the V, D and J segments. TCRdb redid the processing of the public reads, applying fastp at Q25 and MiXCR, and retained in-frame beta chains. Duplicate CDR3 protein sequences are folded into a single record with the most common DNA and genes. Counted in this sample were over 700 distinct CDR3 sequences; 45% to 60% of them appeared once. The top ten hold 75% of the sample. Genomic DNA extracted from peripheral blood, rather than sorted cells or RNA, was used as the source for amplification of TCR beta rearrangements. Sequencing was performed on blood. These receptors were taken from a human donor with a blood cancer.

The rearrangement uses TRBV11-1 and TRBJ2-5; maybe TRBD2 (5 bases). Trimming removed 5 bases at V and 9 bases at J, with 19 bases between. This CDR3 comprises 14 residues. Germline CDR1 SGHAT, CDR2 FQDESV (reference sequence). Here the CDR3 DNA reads TGTGCCAGCAGCGGCGGACTCCCTAAGGTTGCCCAGTACTTC. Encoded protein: CASSGGLPKVAQYF.

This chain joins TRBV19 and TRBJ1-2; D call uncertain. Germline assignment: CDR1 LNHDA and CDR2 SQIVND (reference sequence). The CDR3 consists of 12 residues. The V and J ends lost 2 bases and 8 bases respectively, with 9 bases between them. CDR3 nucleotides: TGTGCCAGTAGTATACTGGGAGGAGGCTACACCTTC. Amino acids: CASSILGGGYTF.

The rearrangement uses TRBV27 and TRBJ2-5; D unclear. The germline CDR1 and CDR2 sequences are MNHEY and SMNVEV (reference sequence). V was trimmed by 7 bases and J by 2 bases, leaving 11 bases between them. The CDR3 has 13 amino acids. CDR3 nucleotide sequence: TGTGCCAGCACACCCGGACGGCAAGAGACCCAGTACTTC. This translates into CASTPGRQETQYF.

The CDR3 here is CASSLVPNEQYF. CDR3 DNA: TGTGCCAGCAGCTTAGTTCCTAACGAGCAGTACTTC. The rearrangement uses TRBV13 and TRBJ2-7; D is uncertain. The CDR3 is 12 residues long. The V and J ends lost 1 base and 5 bases respectively, with 6 bases between them. CDR1 and CDR2 from the germline V gene are PRHDT and FYEKMQ (reference sequence).

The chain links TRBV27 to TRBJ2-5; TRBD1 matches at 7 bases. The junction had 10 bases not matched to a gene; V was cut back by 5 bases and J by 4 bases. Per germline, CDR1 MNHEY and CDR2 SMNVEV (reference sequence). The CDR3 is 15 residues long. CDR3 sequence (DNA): TGTGCCAGCAGTCCCGGGACAGCGCAAGGAGAGACCCAGTACTTC. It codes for CASSPGTAQGETQYF.

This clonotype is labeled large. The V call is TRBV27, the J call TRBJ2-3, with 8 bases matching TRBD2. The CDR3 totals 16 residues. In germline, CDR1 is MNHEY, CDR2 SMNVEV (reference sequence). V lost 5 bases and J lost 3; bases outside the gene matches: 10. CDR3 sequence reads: CASSPAGALETDTQYF. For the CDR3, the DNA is TGTGCCAGCAGTCCAGCGGGAGCGCTGGAAACAGATACGCAGTATTTT.

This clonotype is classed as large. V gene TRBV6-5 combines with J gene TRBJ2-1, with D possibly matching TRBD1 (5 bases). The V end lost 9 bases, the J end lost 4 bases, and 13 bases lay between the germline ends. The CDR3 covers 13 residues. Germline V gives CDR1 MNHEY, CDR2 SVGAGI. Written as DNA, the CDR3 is TGTGCCAGTCGACAGCACCAGTACAATGAGCAGTTCTTC. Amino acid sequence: CASRQHQYNEQFF.

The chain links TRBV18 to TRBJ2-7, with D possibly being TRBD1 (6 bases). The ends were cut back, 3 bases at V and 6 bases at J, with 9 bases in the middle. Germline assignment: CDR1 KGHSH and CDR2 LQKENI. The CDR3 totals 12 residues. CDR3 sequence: CASSPTQGEQYF. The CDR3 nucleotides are TGTGCCAGCTCACCCACACAGGGCGAGCAGTACTTC. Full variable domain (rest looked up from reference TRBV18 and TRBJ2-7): NAGVMQNPRHLVRRRGQEARLRCSPMKGHSHVYWYRQLPEEGLKFMVYLQKENIIDESGMPKERFSAEFPKEGPSILRIQQVVRGDSAAYFCASSPTQGEQYFGPGTRLTVT.

The CDR3: CASSPGQGGYGYTF. The CDR3 nucleotides read TGTGCCAGCAGCCCTGGACAGGGTGGCTATGGCTACACCTTC. The J gene is TRBJ1-2, the V gene TRBV7-2; 8 bases align to TRBD1. CDR3 length: 14 amino acids. Germline trimming cut 5 bases from V and 4 bases from J; bases unmatched to any gene: 6. The germline gives CDR1 SGHTA, CDR2 FQGNSA.

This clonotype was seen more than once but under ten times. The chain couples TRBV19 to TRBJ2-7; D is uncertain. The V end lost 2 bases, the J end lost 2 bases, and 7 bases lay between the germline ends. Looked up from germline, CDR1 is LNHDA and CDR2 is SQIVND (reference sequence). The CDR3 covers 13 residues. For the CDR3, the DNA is TGTGCCAGTAGTATAAACGACCCCTACGAGCAGTACTTC. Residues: CASSINDPYEQYF.

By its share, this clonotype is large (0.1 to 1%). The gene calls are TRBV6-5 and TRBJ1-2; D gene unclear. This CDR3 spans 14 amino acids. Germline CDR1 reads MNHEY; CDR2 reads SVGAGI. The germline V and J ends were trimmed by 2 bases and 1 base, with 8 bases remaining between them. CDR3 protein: CASSYDGDNYGYTF. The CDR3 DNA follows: TGTGCCAGCAGTTACGACGGAGATAACTATGGCTACACCTTC.

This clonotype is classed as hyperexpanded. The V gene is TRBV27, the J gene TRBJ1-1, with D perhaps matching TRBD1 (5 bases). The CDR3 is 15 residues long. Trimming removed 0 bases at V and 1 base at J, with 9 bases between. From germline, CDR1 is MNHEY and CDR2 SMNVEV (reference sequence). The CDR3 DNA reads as TGTGCCAGCAGTTTATCGGAGGGACCGAACACTGAAGCTTTCTTT. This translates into CASSLSEGPNTEAFF.

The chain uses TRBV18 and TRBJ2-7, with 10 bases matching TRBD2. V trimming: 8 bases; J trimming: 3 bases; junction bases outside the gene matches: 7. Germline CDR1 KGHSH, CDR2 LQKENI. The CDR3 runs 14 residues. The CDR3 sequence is CASSLAGGLYEQYF. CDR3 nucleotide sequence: TGTGCCAGCAGCTTAGCGGGGGGCCTCTACGAGCAGTACTTC. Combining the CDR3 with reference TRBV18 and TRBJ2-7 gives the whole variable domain NAGVMQNPRHLVRRRGQEARLRCSPMKGHSHVYWYRQLPEEGLKFMVYLQKENIIDESGMPKERFSAEFPKEGPSILRIQQVVRGDSAAYFCASSLAGGLYEQYFGPGTRLTVT.

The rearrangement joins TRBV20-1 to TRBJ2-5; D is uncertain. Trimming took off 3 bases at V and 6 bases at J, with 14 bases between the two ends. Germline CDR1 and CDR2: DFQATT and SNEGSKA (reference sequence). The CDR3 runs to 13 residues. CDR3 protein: CSASTGDVKTQYF. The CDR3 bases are TGCAGTGCTAGTACGGGCGATGTGAAGACCCAGTACTTC.